This is a list of T cell receptor beta chains from one sample in a study of T cells in Graves' hyperthyroidism and ophthalmopathy. One entry per CDR3 protein, called by TCRdb with MiXCR from the multiplex PCR reads. The table has fewer than 750,000 distinct CDR3 sequences, around 46% seen once. Sequencing was performed on peripheral blood or thyroid tissue (not recorded which). These receptors all come from a woman between 18 and 30 years old with Graves' hyperthyroidism. CDR3s include the opening cysteine and the closing phenylalanine or tryptophan. The D gene is left open where the match is weak. Clone size is given for some rows only: seen once, a few or many times, or a class if the clone is expanded.

v_gene	d_gene	abundance	j_gene	len	CDR3aa	CDR3nt
TRBV4-1	-	many	TRBJ2-7	11	CASSQAREQYF	TGCGCCAGCAGCCAAGCTCGCGAGCAGTACTTC
TRBV7-3	-	-	TRBJ2-2	15	CASSSRQGGSLELFF	TGTGCCAGCAGCTCCAGACAGGGAGGATCGCTGGAGCTGTTTTTT
TRBV7-2	-	-	TRBJ1-1	14	CVSSPGHQNTEAFF	TGTGTTAGCAGCCCGGGACACCAGAACACTGAAGCTTTCTTT
TRBV7-9	TRBD2	-	TRBJ2-7	11	CASSSVAGKYF	TGTGCCAGCAGCAGCGTAGCGGGAAAGTACTTC
TRBV7-9	TRBD1	-	TRBJ1-2	16	CASSTISGGRVYGYTF	TGTGCCAGCAGCACGATCTCAGGGGGCAGGGTCTATGGCTACACCTTC
TRBV12-3/TRBV12-4	-	-	TRBJ1-5	12	CASSLGILPQHF	TGTGCCAGCAGTTTAGGGATCCTGCCCCAGCATTTT
TRBV2	-	-	TRBJ2-6	17	CASSADSTYSGANVLTF	TGTGCCAGCAGCGCGGACAGTACCTACTCTGGGGCCAACGTCCTGACTTTC
TRBV19	-	many	TRBJ2-7	14	CASSISRGSYEQYF	TGTGCCAGTAGTATCTCCAGGGGTTCCTACGAGCAGTACTTC
TRBV3-1	TRBD1	few	TRBJ1-2	15	CASSQDPRGLRGYTF	TGTGCCAGCAGCCAAGACCCCAGGGGGCTTCGAGGCTACACCTTC
TRBV11-1	-	-	TRBJ1-1	15	CASSLSAGENTEAFF	TGTGCCAGCAGCTTGTCGGCAGGGGAGAACACTGAAGCTTTCTTT
TRBV6-6	-	many	TRBJ1-5	13	CAISNRANQPQHF	TGTGCCATCTCGAACAGGGCCAATCAGCCCCAGCATTTT
TRBV7-2	-	many	TRBJ2-5	13	CASSLGTVETQYF	TGTGCCAGCAGCTTAGGGACAGTGGAGACCCAGTACTTC